Listed here are 22 T cell receptor beta chains from one sample, sequenced in a study of cytotoxic CD8 clonotypes in ibrutinib-treated CLL. Sequencing used immunoSEQ multiplex PCR; TCRdb keeps in-frame clones, though not all of them. The table records about 180,000 clones, 70% to 85% of them present only once. The sequences come from PBMCs, collected after 24 months of ibrutinib treatment. Receptor source: a human donor with chronic lymphocytic leukemia.

CDR3: CASSSRDSPLHF. DNA of the CDR3: TGTGCCAGCAGTTCTAGGGATTCACCCCTCCACTTT. The rearrangement uses TRBV28 and TRBJ1-6; D remains unclear. V was shortened by 4 bases and J by 8 bases, with 6 bases between the two germline ends. This CDR3 contains 12 residues. Germline CDR1 reads MDHEN; CDR2 reads SYDVKM.

The chain employs TRBV5-1 and TRBJ2-3; TRBD2 matches 11 bases. Trimming took 5 bases from V and 2 from J; bases not matched to a gene: 4. CDR3 length equals 15 residues. CDR1 is SGHRS and CDR2 is YFSETQ in the germline V gene. The CDR3 DNA is TGCGCCAGCAGGACTAGCGGGGCCTACACAGATACGCAGTATTTT. This gives the protein CASRTSGAYTDTQYF.

The J gene is TRBJ2-3, the V gene TRBV18; D is perhaps TRBD2 (5 bases). CDR1 is KGHSH, CDR2 LQKENI, per germline. V was trimmed by 8 bases and J by 1 base, leaving 13 bases between them. The CDR3 spans 14 residues. CDR3 nucleotide sequence: TGTGCCAGCCGTTTGTTCGGGGGCACAGATACGCAGTATTTT. This sequence encodes CASRLFGGTDTQYF.

This clone was detected a few times. V and J are TRBV27 and TRBJ1-6; D unclear. CDR1 is MNHEY and CDR2 is SMNVEV in the germline V gene (reference sequence). The CDR3 is 11 amino acids. V gave up 7 bases and J gave up 2 bases, with 0 bases separating them. DNA for the CDR3: TGTGCCAGCACCTATAATTCACCCCTCCACTTT. Its protein is CASTYNSPLHF.

V gene TRBV2 combines with J gene TRBJ2-3, with 9 positions matching TRBD1. CDR3 length: 16 residues. The V gene end was trimmed by 6 bases and the J gene end by 2 bases; junction bases not matched to a gene: 9. Germline V gene data show CDR1 as SNHLY and CDR2 as FYNNEI. The CDR3: CASRKQGALTTDTQYF. DNA of the CDR3: TGTGCCAGCAGGAAACAGGGGGCGCTTACCACAGATACGCAGTATTTT.

The CDR3 bases are TGTGCAAGTCGCTTACGGGACAGCCACTCTGGGGCCAACGTCCTGACTTTC. Translating it yields CASRLRDSHSGANVLTF. This chain uses TRBV12-2 with TRBJ2-6; the DNA was not compared with TRBD1, the D call given in the table. TRBV12-2 is a pseudogene segment. The CDR3 runs to 17 residues.

The chain is built from TRBV5-4 and TRBJ2-7; maybe TRBD2 (5 bases). With 0 bases removed from V and 3 bases from J, the gap between germline ends came to 13 bases. This CDR3 spans 15 amino acids. Germline values: CDR1 SGHNT, CDR2 YYREEE (reference sequence). The CDR3 nucleotides read TGTGCCAGCAGCTTGGGTGGGAGTGCACTCTACGAGCAGTACTTC. Translation: CASSLGGSALYEQYF. Combining the CDR3 with reference TRBV5-4 and TRBJ2-7 gives the whole variable domain ETGVTQSPTHLIKTRGQQVTLRCSSQSGHNTVSWYQQALGQGPQFIFQYYREEENGRGNFPPRFSGLQFPNYSSELNVNALELDDSALYLCASSLGGSALYEQYFGPGTRLTVT.

The chain joins TRBV9 to TRBJ1-5; D not resolved. Germline V gene data show CDR1 as SGDLS and CDR2 as YYNGEE. Trimming cost V 4 bases and J 7 bases, with 12 bases left between them. The CDR3 covers 13 residues. The CDR3, as DNA: TGTGCCAGCAGCCCCTCCGTGGGCCAGCCCCAGCATTTT. The encoded protein is CASSPSVGQPQHF.

CDR3 DNA sequence: TGTGCCAGCAGTTTAGTTAGGTTGAACACTGAAGCTTTCTTT. Amino acid sequence: CASSLVRLNTEAFF. The rearrangement uses TRBV28 and TRBJ1-1, with D unclear. Germline V gene sequence: CDR1 MDHEN, CDR2 SYDVKM. Trimming took 2 bases from V and 0 from J, leaving 7 bases between them. The CDR3 spans 14 residues.

This chain connects TRBV7-8 to TRBJ2-7, with D possibly being TRBD1 (5 bases). The germline V gene encodes CDR1 SGHVS and CDR2 FQNEAQ. V was clipped by 5 bases and J by 4 bases, with 9 bases between them. CDR3 length equals 12 residues. CDR3 amino acids: CASSHQGYEQYF. For the CDR3, the DNA is TGTGCCAGCAGCCACCAGGGATACGAGCAGTACTTC. The variable domain in full, completed from reference TRBV7-8 and TRBJ2-7, reads GAGVSQSPRYKVAKRGQDVALRCDPISGHVSLFWYQQALGQGPEFLTYFQNEAQLDKSGLPSDRFFAERPEGSVSTLKIQRTQQEDSAVYLCASSHQGYEQYFGPGTRLTVT.

The J gene is TRBJ2-7, the V gene TRBV28; a possible D gene is TRBD1 (6 bases). The germline V and J ends were trimmed by 2 bases and 4 bases, with 15 bases remaining between them. The CDR3 consists of 15 residues. From germline, CDR1 is MDHEN and CDR2 SYDVKM. In nucleotides, the CDR3 is TGTGCCAGCAGTTTAACAGGGAACCTCCTGTACGAGCAGTACTTC. This sequence encodes CASSLTGNLLYEQYF.

The chain combines TRBV6-1 with TRBJ1-4; 8 nucleotides align to TRBD1. The CDR3 extends over 14 amino acids. Losses at the gene ends were 7 bases for V and 7 bases for J; bases not matched to a gene: 8. From germline, CDR1 is MNHNS and CDR2 SASEGT. CDR3 coding DNA: TGTGCCAGCACTCCAGGGGGCCTGGGTGAAAAACTGTTTTTT. As protein: CASTPGGLGEKLFF.

The chain combines TRBV7-2 with TRBJ1-1, with D unresolved. Trimming left V 5 bases short and J 1 base short, with 8 bases between. Germline CDR1 is SGHTA and CDR2 is FQGNSA. This CDR3 region has 13 residues. CDR3 in DNA: TGTGCCAGCAGCCGCCGTGGGAACACTGAAGCTTTCTTT. Amino acid sequence: CASSRRGNTEAFF.

The sample holds one count of this clone. CDR3 protein: CASSLEQYYGYTF. In nucleotides, the CDR3 is TGCGCCAGCAGCTTGGAACAGTACTATGGCTACACCTTC. V is TRBV5-1 and J is TRBJ1-2; the D is unclear. The germline V gene has CDR1 SGHRS and CDR2 YFSETQ. The CDR3 is 13 residues long. V lost 0 bases and J lost 3, with 6 bases in between.

This chain links TRBV6-1 with TRBJ2-3; D is unresolved. Germline CDR1 MNHNS, CDR2 SASEGT. Trimming took 0 bases from V and 6 from J, leaving 13 bases between them. The CDR3 sequence is 15 residues long. CDR3 sequence reads: CASSEAHRVWDTQYF. The CDR3 DNA reads as TGTGCCAGCAGTGAAGCGCATAGGGTTTGGGATACGCAGTATTTT.

The CDR3 reads CASSLPGQGLGGYTF. DNA of the CDR3: TGTGCCAGCAGTCTACCCGGACAGGGGTTAGGCGGCTACACCTTC. The chain combines TRBV6-5 with TRBJ1-2, with TRBD1 matching over 9 bases. Germline-derived CDR1 and CDR2 are MNHEY and SVGAGI. The trim removed 5 bases at V and 8 bases at J, leaving 12 bases unmatched. The CDR3 totals 15 residues.

The chain joins TRBV6-1 to TRBJ1-1, with D perhaps TRBD1 (6 bases). Germline CDR1 reads MNHNS; CDR2 reads SASEGT. The CDR3 spans 13 residues. Trimming left V 7 bases short and J 4 bases short, with 13 bases between. Here the CDR3 reads CASTQGTPTEAFF. CDR3 nucleotide sequence: TGTGCCAGCACCCAAGGGACACCCACTGAAGCTTTCTTT.

The chain employs TRBV29-1 and TRBJ1-2; D call uncertain. The CDR3 consists of 11 residues. Trimming stripped 6 bases from V and 1 base from J, with 6 bases between. Germline values: CDR1 SQVTM, CDR2 ANQGSEA. CDR3 loop: CSVRINYGYTF. Here the CDR3 DNA reads TGCAGCGTGCGGATTAACTATGGCTACACCTTC.

This chain joins TRBV5-1 and TRBJ2-7, with 8 nucleotides matching TRBD1. Germline V gene sequence: CDR1 SGHRS, CDR2 YFSETQ. This CDR3 is 15 amino acids long. V lost 0 bases and J lost 5; bases outside the gene matches: 7. The CDR3 spells CASSLAPDREHEQYF. The DNA of the CDR3 is TGCGCCAGCAGCTTGGCCCCGGACAGGGAACACGAGCAGTACTTC.

This chain uses TRBV2 with TRBJ1-1, with D tentatively TRBD1 (6 bases). The CDR3 contains 14 residues. CDR1 is SNHLY, CDR2 FYNNEI, per germline. Trimming cost V 9 bases and J 1 base, with 15 bases left between them. Here the CDR3 DNA reads TGTGCCAGTCGCTACGGGACACCGAACACTGAAGCTTTCTTT. Translated, it gives CASRYGTPNTEAFF.

The chain couples TRBV5-1 to TRBJ2-3, with D possibly TRBD1 on 7 matching bases. This CDR3 has 15 residues. Germline CDR1 is SGHRS and CDR2 is YFSETQ. Trimming removed 5 bases from V and 4 bases from J, with 17 bases in between. The CDR3 here is CASRPGATGADTQYF. CDR3 DNA: TGCGCCAGCAGGCCGGGGGCCACAGGGGCAGATACGCAGTATTTT.

This clone appeared a single time. V is TRBV6-5 and J is TRBJ1-5, with 10 bases fitting TRBD1. The trim removed 1 base at V and 5 bases at J, leaving 2 bases unmatched. Per the germline V gene, CDR1 is MNHEY and CDR2 is SVGAGI. The CDR3 is 15 amino acids. CDR3 region: CASSYLGTGDQPQHF. The CDR3 coding sequence is TGTGCCAGCAGTTACTTAGGGACAGGGGATCAGCCCCAGCATTTT.